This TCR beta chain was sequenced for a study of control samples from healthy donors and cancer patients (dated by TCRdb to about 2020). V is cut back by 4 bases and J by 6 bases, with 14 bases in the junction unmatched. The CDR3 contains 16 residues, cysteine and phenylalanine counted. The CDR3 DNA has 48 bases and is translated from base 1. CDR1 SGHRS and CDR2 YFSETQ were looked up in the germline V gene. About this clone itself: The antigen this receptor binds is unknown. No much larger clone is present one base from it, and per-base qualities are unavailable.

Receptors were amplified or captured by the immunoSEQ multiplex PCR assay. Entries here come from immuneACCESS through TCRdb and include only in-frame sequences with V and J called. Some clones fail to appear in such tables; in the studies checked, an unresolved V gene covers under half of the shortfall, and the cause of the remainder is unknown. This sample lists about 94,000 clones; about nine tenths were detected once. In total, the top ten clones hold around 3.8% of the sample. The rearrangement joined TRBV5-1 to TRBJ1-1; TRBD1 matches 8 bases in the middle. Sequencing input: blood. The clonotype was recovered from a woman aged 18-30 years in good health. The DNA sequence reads TGCGCCAGCAGCCAAACCAGGACAGGGTATTTCGCTGAAGCTTTCTTT. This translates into CASSQTRTGYFAEAFF.